This paragraph reports one T cell receptor (beta chain). Its cognate antigen has yet to be identified. No qualities accompany the bases; no much larger clone lies one base away. The data originate from a study of blood T cell repertoires in COVID-19 (dated by TCRdb to between 2020 and 2021). At the level of the whole study: Collaborator samples came from the United States, Italy and Spain and covered acute and convalescent phases of COVID-19. Samples were obtained from the ongoing ImmuneRACE study (first 160 participants) and from 1,200 or so subjects provided by 6 global collaborators. The material from the prospective study consisted of cDNA or gDNA derived from T cells, B-cell-depleted T cells, or PBMCs. Sample metadata almost always included a de-identified subject ID, COVID-19 status, age in years and sex. HLA class I and class II types, where available, came from metadata supplied by the sample provider rather than from assay-based typing. The dataset comprised deeply sampled blood TCRbeta repertoires from subjects exposed to, actively infected with, or recovered from COVID-19. The repertoires were released in a freely available public database meant as a resource for research on the immune response to SARS-CoV-2. The full study reports these points: The quantity of clinical and demographic metadata differed by source and by participant and was supplied without curation.

TCRbeta CDR3 regions were amplified from genomic DNA using the immunoSEQ Assay, a bias-controlled multiplex PCR. The authors processed their data as follows. The number of nucleated cells in each sample was estimated from the amplification of reference gene primers within the assay. Sequence reads were collapsed and filtered to measure the absolute abundance of every unique TCRbeta CDR3 rearrangement. Productive Simpson clonality was computed per sample as the square root of Simpson's diversity index over productive rearrangements. TCRdb carries this immuneACCESS record with in-frame sequences only. Its versions omit some clonotypes, under half of them owing to an unresolved V gene in the studies checked, with the rest unexplained. For V, J and clone size, that table is used; D and trimming come from the DNA. The sample has about 35,000 clones on record, more than 80% of them singletons. The ten largest clones take up more than 8.5% of the sample.

Collaborating institutions collected whole blood in K2EDTA tubes following their own protocols. For TCRbeta analysis, collaborators shipped samples as frozen whole blood, isolated PBMCs, or DNA extracted from either of those sample types. V and J are truncated by 5 bases and 7 bases respectively, leaving an intervening sequence of 12 bases. The germline V gene gives CDR1 as SGHTA and CDR2 as FQGNSA. The CDR3 measures 13 amino acids from cysteine to phenylalanine. CDR3 DNA is the only sequence kept; it has 39 bases, read in frame from the first base. What was sequenced was peripheral blood. The sequence is built from TRBV7-2 and TRBJ2-1; TRBD1 is perhaps the D gene, given 5 matching bases. This sequence was found in a man between 60 and 70 years old in a cohort sampled during active COVID-19. The base sequence is TGTGCCAGCAGCGGACAAGGGCGGAATGAGCAGTTCTTC. Translated, it gives CASSGQGRNEQFF.